The next 17 T cell receptor beta chains were all read from a single sample in a study of cytomegalovirus exposure and HLA in healthy donors. Primers: 60 Vbeta forward and 13 Jbeta reverse. Sequencing was performed with immunoSEQ multiplex PCR; in TCRdb, only in-frame clones are kept and a portion is missing. The sample includes 160,000 or so clones, roughly four fifths seen only once; the top ten take about 2.3%. The sequencing input was PBMCs. Every receptor here comes from a female donor in good health and CMV-seronegative.

This clone showed up just a few times. This chain links TRBV15 with TRBJ2-2, with a weak D call TRBD1 (6 bases). V dropped 1 base and J dropped 0 bases, with 18 bases sitting between them. The CDR3 is 19 amino acids. Per germline, CDR1 LNHNV and CDR2 YYDKDF (reference sequence). The CDR3 DNA sequence: TGTGCCACCAGCAGAGCTCCGGTAAACAGGGTAGCGAACACCGGGGAGCTGTTTTTT. Amino acid sequence: CATSRAPVNRVANTGELFF.

The chain carries TRBV19 and TRBJ2-3; TRBD1 is a possible D gene (6 bases). Germline V gene lookup returns CDR1 LNHDA and CDR2 SQIVND (reference sequence). Trimming shortened V by 1 base and J by 9 bases, and 11 bases separated the two germline ends. The CDR3 has 13 residues. The CDR3 here is CASSIVPGETQYF. As DNA, the CDR3 is TGTGCCAGTAGTATAGTCCCAGGGGAAACGCAGTATTTT. Drawing the rest from reference TRBV19 and TRBJ2-3, the complete variable domain is DGGITQSPKYLFRKEGQNVTLSCEQNLNHDAMYWYRQDPGQGLRLIYYSQIVNDFQKGDIAEGYSVSREKKESFPLTVTSAQKNPTAFYLCASSIVPGETQYFGPGTRLTVL.

Of note for this clone: Its ends do not fully match the called genes, so a read error is possible. The V gene is TRBV4-3, the J gene TRBJ2-4; D is perhaps TRBD2 (6 bases). CDR1 and CDR2 (germline): LGHNA, YSLEER. The CDR3 covers 15 residues. CDR3 DNA sequence: TGCGCCAGCAGCCAAGTTGGCGGGAACAAAAACAGTCAGTACTTC. This codes for CASSQVGGNKNSQYF.

This clone turned up a few times. The CDR3 DNA reads as TGTGCCAGCTCGCCAACAGGGGTGACATATGGCTACACCTTC. It specifies CASSPTGVTYGYTF. The chain carries TRBV18 and TRBJ1-2; 7 bases match TRBD1. The V segment lost 6 bases and the J segment 5 bases; nucleotides outside the gene matches: 9. The CDR3 sequence is 14 residues long. Germline V gives CDR1 KGHSH, CDR2 LQKENI.

The chain employs TRBV29-1 and TRBJ1-2, with D perhaps TRBD1 (6 bases). CDR1 is SQVTM, CDR2 ANQGSEA, per germline. V was shortened by 6 bases and J by 8 bases, with 16 bases between the two germline ends. There are 12 residues in the CDR3. The CDR3 protein is CSVMVGGAGYTF. Here the CDR3 DNA reads TGCAGCGTCATGGTGGGGGGGGCGGGCTACACCTTC.

The CDR3 region is CASSQGRQSYEQYF. As DNA, the CDR3 is TGCGCCAGCAGCCAAGGGCGACAGTCCTACGAGCAGTACTTC. J is TRBJ2-7 and V is TRBV4-3; tentatively, D is TRBD1 (5 bases). Germline values: CDR1 LGHNA, CDR2 YSLEER. V gave up 1 base and J gave up 1 base, with 8 bases separating them. CDR3 length equals 14 residues.

This clone turned up a few times. This rearrangement joins TRBV7-2 to TRBJ2-2, with 8 nucleotides matching TRBD1. Germline V gene sequence: CDR1 SGHTA, CDR2 FQGNSA. The CDR3 extends over 15 amino acids. After removal of 4 bases from V and 4 bases from J, the junction contained 5 bases not matched to a gene. The CDR3 DNA sequence: TGTGCCAGCAGCTCCGGACAGGGAAGCACCGGGGAGCTGTTTTTT. It codes for CASSSGQGSTGELFF.

This clone was detected only a few times. The chain uses TRBV11-2 and TRBJ2-5; 9 nucleotides match TRBD2. CDR1 and CDR2 (germline): SGHAT, FQNNGV. CDR3 length: 16 residues. The ends lost 5 bases at V and 1 base at J; junction bases unmatched: 8. The CDR3, as DNA: TGTGCCAGCAGCCCGCAGACTAGCGGTCCCCAAGAGACCCAGTACTTC. Its protein product is CASSPQTSGPQETQYF.

This clone occurred once. This rearrangement joins TRBV2 to TRBJ2-1; 8 bases are shared with TRBD2. In germline, CDR1 is SNHLY, CDR2 FYNNEI. This CDR3 has 16 amino acids. Trimming cost V 2 bases and J 5 bases; bases outside gene matches: 8. In DNA, the CDR3 is TGTGCCAGCAGTGAATTAGAGCGGGGGAGTGACAATGAGCAGTTCTTC. Amino acid sequence: CASSELERGSDNEQFF. Filled out from reference TRBV2 and TRBJ2-1, the complete variable domain reads EPEVTQTPSHQVTQMGQEVILRCVPISNHLYFYWYRQILGQKVEFLVSFYNNEISEKSEIFDDQFSVERPDGSNFTLKIRSTKLEDSAMYFCASSELERGSDNEQFFGPGTRLTVL.

This chain links TRBV6-5 with TRBJ2-7; 7 bases agree with TRBD2. V was clipped by 2 bases and J by 5 bases; unmatched bases: 6. The germline V gene has CDR1 MNHEY and CDR2 SVGAGI. The length of the CDR3 is 14 residues. In nucleotides, the CDR3 is TGTGCCAGCAGTTACACGCGGGGGAGGAACGAGCAGTACTTC. Amino acid sequence: CASSYTRGRNEQYF.

The genes are TRBV6-4 and TRBJ2-3; tentative D call: TRBD2 (6 bases). V lost 2 bases to trimming and J lost 2 bases, with 11 bases between them. The CDR3 runs to 15 residues. Per the germline V gene, CDR1 is MRHNA and CDR2 is SNTAGT. This chain's CDR3 is CASSDGTGDTDTQYF. The DNA of the CDR3 is TGTGCCAGCAGTGACGGTACGGGGGACACAGATACGCAGTATTTT.

This clone turned up a few times. The rearrangement uses TRBV27 and TRBJ2-7; D might be TRBD1 (7 bases). Germline CDR1 is MNHEY and CDR2 is SMNVEV (reference sequence). The CDR3 is 13 residues long. The V and J ends lost 2 bases and 7 bases respectively, with 12 bases between them. The CDR3 is CASSLNPGGEQYF. In nucleotides, the CDR3 is TGTGCCAGCAGTTTAAACCCAGGGGGGGAGCAGTACTTC.

The J gene is TRBJ2-2, the V gene TRBV7-3, with 7 bases fitting TRBD2. This CDR3 comprises 14 residues. CDR1 SGHTA and CDR2 FQGTGA come from the germline V gene. The ends lost 4 bases at V and 6 bases at J; junction bases unmatched: 5. Here the CDR3 DNA reads TGTGCCAGCAGCTCCATCCTAGCGGCCGGGGAGCTGTTTTTT. Its protein is CASSSILAAGELFF.

V gene TRBV27 combines with J gene TRBJ2-3, with 9 bases lining up with TRBD2. Unmatched junction bases numbered 10, after V lost 1 base and J lost 2 bases. Germline V gene sequence: CDR1 MNHEY, CDR2 SMNVEV (reference sequence). The CDR3 consists of 18 residues. CDR3 nucleotide sequence: TGTGCCAGCAGTTTATTCGCCCCGACTAGCGGAATCACAGATACGCAGTATTTT. Protein product: CASSLFAPTSGITDTQYF.

In this sample, this clone turned up once. The chain recombines TRBV18 with TRBJ1-2, with D tentatively TRBD1 (5 bases). This CDR3 is built from 16 residues. V was cut by 6 bases and J by 1 base, with 18 bases left in between. Germline CDR1 KGHSH, CDR2 LQKENI. The chain's CDR3 is CASSPGRGELNYGYTF. CDR3 bases: TGTGCCAGCTCCCCCGGGAGGGGCGAGCTTAACTATGGCTACACCTTC.

The chain joins TRBV7-3 to TRBJ2-7, with 11 bases lining up with TRBD1. Germline loops: CDR1 SGHTA, CDR2 FQGTGA. This CDR3 is 15 amino acids long. The trim removed 2 bases at V and 3 bases at J, leaving 3 bases unmatched. The CDR3 protein is CASSLVGTGGYEQYF. DNA of the CDR3: TGTGCCAGCAGCTTAGTAGGGACAGGGGGCTACGAGCAGTACTTC.

The table lists this clone with a few counts. The chain has TRBV15 and TRBJ1-3; D perhaps matches TRBD1 (6 bases). V shed 2 bases and J shed 0 bases, with 11 bases lying between them. This CDR3 is 16 amino acids long. Germline V gene sequence: CDR1 LNHNV, CDR2 YYDKDF (reference sequence). CDR3: CATSRYGGLSGNTIYF. CDR3 bases: TGTGCCACCAGCAGATATGGGGGCCTCTCTGGAAACACCATATATTTT.